Listed below are T cell receptor beta chains from one sample, sequenced in a study of T cell changes during pregnancy in multiple sclerosis. Method: immunoSEQ multiplex PCR; TCRdb's copy keeps in-frame clones and lacks some. The sample holds 70,000 to 85,000 clones, just over 90% seen once. Sample: peripheral blood, taken before pregnancy. Source of these receptors: a female donor with multiple sclerosis, enrolled in a pregnancy study. Both conserved end residues are part of each CDR3.

J: TRBJ2-2
V: TRBV10-2
CDR3: CASSEFARGNTGELFF

J: TRBJ2-6
V: TRBV4-2
CDR3: CASSLYGTGNGANVLTF

J: TRBJ2-1
V: TRBV7-2
CDR3: CASSPSFLASYNEQFF

J: TRBJ1-5
V: TRBV2
CDR3: CASSEVASSSQPQHF

J: TRBJ2-2
V: TRBV9
CDR3: CASSVQSGGATGELFF

J: TRBJ2-5
V: TRBV5-1
CDR3: CASSLSPIEETQYF

J: TRBJ2-5
V: TRBV9
CDR3: CASTPGGGAETQYF

J: TRBJ2-1
V: TRBV5-6
CDR3: CASSFPSHPGTGVSNEQFF

J: TRBJ2-7
V: TRBV10-1
CDR3: CASSQGTYEQYF

J: TRBJ2-1
V: TRBV7-8
CDR3: CASSPRDGTFSNNEQFF

J: TRBJ2-7
V: TRBV7-3
CDR3: CASSLTPGQGVSEQYF

J: TRBJ1-2
V: TRBV18
CDR3: CASSPGGNYGYTF

J: TRBJ2-7
V: TRBV7-8
CDR3: CASSLGQLFPEQYF

J: TRBJ1-6
V: TRBV7-3
CDR3: CASSLTAGPLHF

J: TRBJ2-7
V: TRBV19
CDR3: CASSRGTASYEQYF

J: TRBJ2-7
V: TRBV4-1
CDR3: CASSQPRDRFHEQYF

J: TRBJ1-5
V: TRBV18
CDR3: CASSPKGVGQYSNQPQHF

J: TRBJ2-2
V: TRBV5-1
CDR3: CASTRLPSAGIPSGELFF

J: TRBJ2-7
V: TRBV5-6
CDR3: CASSFWERASFEQYF

J: TRBJ2-3
V: TRBV7-9
CDR3: CASSLDGTYTQYF

J: TRBJ1-5
V: TRBV19
CDR3: CASNPGHHNQPQHF

J: TRBJ1-3
V: TRBV11-2
CDR3: CASSLTGAGNTIYF

J: TRBJ2-3
V: TRBV19
CDR3: CASSMSAGVADTQYF

J: TRBJ2-7
V: TRBV13
CDR3: CASSPGTSGASGEQYF

J: TRBJ2-7
V: TRBV20-1
CDR3: CSATVGYEQYF

J: TRBJ1-2
V: TRBV7-6
CDR3: CASGPHVSYGYTF

J: TRBJ2-5
V: TRBV2
CDR3: CASRSDGGETQYF